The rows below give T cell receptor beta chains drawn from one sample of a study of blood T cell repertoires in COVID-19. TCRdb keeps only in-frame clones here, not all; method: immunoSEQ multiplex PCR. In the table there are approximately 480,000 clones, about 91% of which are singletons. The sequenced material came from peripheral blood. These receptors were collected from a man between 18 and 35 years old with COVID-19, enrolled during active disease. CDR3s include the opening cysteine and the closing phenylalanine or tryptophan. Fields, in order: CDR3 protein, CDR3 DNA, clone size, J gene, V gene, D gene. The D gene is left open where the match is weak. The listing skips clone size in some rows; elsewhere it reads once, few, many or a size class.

CDR3aa: CAIRGVGREETQYF; CDR3nt: TGTGCCATCAGGGGAGTCGGGCGGGAAGAGACCCAGTACTTC; abundance: NA; j_gene: TRBJ2-5; v_gene: TRBV10-3; d_gene: NA
CDR3aa: CASSSRSGGFTDTQYF; CDR3nt: TGTGCCAGCAGCTCCCGTAGCGGGGGCTTCACAGATACGCAGTATTTT; abundance: NA; j_gene: TRBJ2-3; v_gene: TRBV7-9; d_gene: TRBD2
CDR3aa: CASSLGRFGTDTQYF; CDR3nt: TGTGCCAGCAGCTTGGGGCGGTTCGGCACAGATACGCAGTATTTT; abundance: NA; j_gene: TRBJ2-3; v_gene: TRBV11-2; d_gene: NA
CDR3aa: CATSRSGIEFRGGKETQYF; CDR3nt: TGTGCCACCAGCCGGAGTGGCATCGAGTTCCGTGGCGGCAAAGAGACCCAGTACTTC; abundance: NA; j_gene: TRBJ2-5; v_gene: TRBV24-1; d_gene: NA
CDR3aa: CASSLPGGLQETQYF; CDR3nt: TGTGCCAGCAGCTTACCAGGGGGCCTACAAGAGACCCAGTACTTC; abundance: NA; j_gene: TRBJ2-5; v_gene: TRBV5-4; d_gene: TRBD1
CDR3aa: CASSHASDSRSMNTEAFF; CDR3nt: TGTGCCAGCAGCCACGCGTCCGACAGTCGAAGTATGAACACTGAAGCTTTCTTT; abundance: NA; j_gene: TRBJ1-1; v_gene: TRBV4-2; d_gene: NA
CDR3aa: CASTHYEQYF; CDR3nt: TGTGCCAGCACCCACTACGAGCAGTACTTC; abundance: NA; j_gene: TRBJ2-7; v_gene: TRBV5-8; d_gene: NA
CDR3aa: CASSTGLAGFTDTQYF; CDR3nt: TGTGCCAGTAGTACAGGACTAGCGGGATTCACAGATACGCAGTATTTT; abundance: NA; j_gene: TRBJ2-3; v_gene: TRBV19; d_gene: TRBD2
CDR3aa: CASSFLGRGYSTDTQYF; CDR3nt: TGTGCCAGCAGCTTCCTGGGAAGGGGTTATAGCACAGATACGCAGTATTTT; abundance: NA; j_gene: TRBJ2-3; v_gene: TRBV7-2; d_gene: NA
CDR3aa: CASSIDPLEKTQYF; CDR3nt: TGTGCCAGTAGTATAGATCCCCTAGAAAAGACCCAGTACTTC; abundance: NA; j_gene: TRBJ2-5; v_gene: TRBV19; d_gene: NA
CDR3aa: CASSDRDRPIQGYGYTF; CDR3nt: TGTGCCAGCAGCGACCGGGACAGGCCCATTCAAGGGTATGGCTACACCTTC; abundance: NA; j_gene: TRBJ1-2; v_gene: TRBV3-1/TRBV3-2; d_gene: TRBD1
CDR3aa: CAWSVRSGVLFYSNQPQHF; CDR3nt: TGTGCCTGGAGTGTAAGGTCAGGGGTGCTCTTTTATAGCAATCAGCCCCAGCATTTT; abundance: once; j_gene: TRBJ1-5; v_gene: TRBV30; d_gene: NA
CDR3aa: CASSGRYLEETQYF; CDR3nt: TGTGCCAGCAGCGGGAGATACTTAGAAGAGACCCAGTACTTC; abundance: few; j_gene: TRBJ2-5; v_gene: TRBV6-5; d_gene: NA
CDR3aa: CASSPQWRRSEAFF; CDR3nt: TGTGCCAGCAGCCCCCAATGGAGGAGGTCTGAAGCTTTCTTT; abundance: NA; j_gene: TRBJ1-1; v_gene: TRBV5-4; d_gene: NA
CDR3aa: CASSQTGGYDYGYTF; CDR3nt: TGCGCCAGCAGCCAAACAGGGGGCTATGACTATGGCTACACCTTC; abundance: NA; j_gene: TRBJ1-2; v_gene: TRBV4-1; d_gene: TRBD1
CDR3aa: CASSQDYLAGGEQYF; CDR3nt: TGTGCCAGCAGCCAAGATTACCTAGCGGGAGGCGAGCAGTACTTC; abundance: NA; j_gene: TRBJ2-7; v_gene: TRBV3-1/TRBV3-2; d_gene: TRBD2
CDR3aa: CASSSPGQGNEQFF; CDR3nt: TGTGCCAGCAGTTCTCCGGGACAGGGCAATGAGCAGTTCTTC; abundance: NA; j_gene: TRBJ2-1; v_gene: TRBV28; d_gene: TRBD1
CDR3aa: CASSPKITSGRDSYEQYF; CDR3nt: TGTGCCAGCTCACCAAAGATAACTAGCGGGAGGGATTCCTACGAGCAGTACTTC; abundance: NA; j_gene: TRBJ2-7; v_gene: TRBV18; d_gene: TRBD2
CDR3aa: CASSYRVMETQYF; CDR3nt: TGCGCCAGCAGCTACAGGGTTATGGAGACCCAGTACTTC; abundance: NA; j_gene: TRBJ2-5; v_gene: TRBV5-1; d_gene: NA
CDR3aa: CASSQVREGQKTQYF; CDR3nt: TGCGCCAGCAGCCAAGTGCGGGAGGGCCAGAAGACCCAGTACTTC; abundance: NA; j_gene: TRBJ2-5; v_gene: TRBV4-1; d_gene: TRBD2
CDR3aa: CASSRFTGAIYTDTQYF; CDR3nt: TGTGCCAGCAGCCGCTTCACAGGGGCGATATACACAGATACGCAGTATTTT; abundance: NA; j_gene: TRBJ2-3; v_gene: TRBV5-6; d_gene: TRBD1
CDR3aa: CASSAGLAWEGTQYF; CDR3nt: TGTGCCAGCAGCGCCGGACTAGCGTGGGAGGGGACCCAGTACTTC; abundance: NA; j_gene: TRBJ2-5; v_gene: TRBV9; d_gene: TRBD2
CDR3aa: CASAGRIMNTEAFF; CDR3nt: TGTGCCAGCGCGGGACGGATCATGAACACTGAAGCTTTCTTT; abundance: NA; j_gene: TRBJ1-1; v_gene: TRBV2; d_gene: NA
CDR3aa: CASSLRSGANVLTF; CDR3nt: TGTGCCAGCAGCTTGAGATCTGGGGCCAACGTCCTGACTTTC; abundance: NA; j_gene: TRBJ2-6; v_gene: TRBV9; d_gene: NA
CDR3aa: CASTSGTGNHEQYF; CDR3nt: TGTGCCAGCACCTCCGGGACAGGGAACCACGAGCAGTACTTC; abundance: NA; j_gene: TRBJ2-7; v_gene: TRBV6-5; d_gene: TRBD1
CDR3aa: CAWIRRGQGVYGYTF; CDR3nt: TGTGCCTGGATCCGAAGGGGACAGGGGGTCTATGGCTACACCTTC; abundance: NA; j_gene: TRBJ1-2; v_gene: TRBV30; d_gene: TRBD1
CDR3aa: CSVVRDRGQPQHF; CDR3nt: TGCAGCGTTGTAAGGGACAGGGGACAGCCCCAGCATTTT; abundance: NA; j_gene: TRBJ1-5; v_gene: TRBV29-1; d_gene: TRBD1
CDR3aa: CASSPRGGGNQPQHF; CDR3nt: TGTGCCAGCAGCCCGCGTGGGGGGGGCAATCAGCCCCAGCATTTT; abundance: NA; j_gene: TRBJ1-5; v_gene: TRBV7-9; d_gene: NA
CDR3aa: CASSLGYRSAAGELFF; CDR3nt: TGTGCCAGCAGCTTAGGCTACAGGTCCGCAGCCGGGGAGCTGTTTTTT; abundance: NA; j_gene: TRBJ2-2; v_gene: TRBV13; d_gene: NA
CDR3aa: CAWIWGRPSINYGYTF; CDR3nt: TGTGCCTGGATATGGGGCCGTCCATCCATTAACTATGGCTACACCTTC; abundance: NA; j_gene: TRBJ1-2; v_gene: TRBV30; d_gene: NA
CDR3aa: CASSFSGGGTGELFF; CDR3nt: TGTGCCAGCAGCTTTAGCGGGGGCGGCACCGGGGAGCTGTTTTTT; abundance: NA; j_gene: TRBJ2-2; v_gene: TRBV6-4; d_gene: TRBD2
CDR3aa: CASSETRTGEETQYF; CDR3nt: TGTGCCAGCAGTGAAACCCGAACAGGGGAAGAGACCCAGTACTTC; abundance: NA; j_gene: TRBJ2-5; v_gene: TRBV6-1; d_gene: TRBD1
CDR3aa: CASRDGGSALPFF; CDR3nt: TGTGCCAGCAGGGATGGAGGGAGTGCCTTGCCGTTCTTC; abundance: NA; j_gene: TRBJ2-1; v_gene: TRBV7-9; d_gene: NA
CDR3aa: CATSVRYEQFF; CDR3nt: TGTGCCACCAGTGTGAGGTATGAGCAGTTCTTC; abundance: NA; j_gene: TRBJ2-1; v_gene: TRBV24-1; d_gene: NA
CDR3aa: CASSYGWDSSYEQYF; CDR3nt: TGTGCCAGTAGTTATGGTTGGGACAGCTCCTACGAGCAGTACTTC; abundance: NA; j_gene: TRBJ2-7; v_gene: TRBV19; d_gene: TRBD1
CDR3aa: CASSKGHSTDTQYF; CDR3nt: TGTGCCAGCAGCAAGGGACATAGCACAGATACGCAGTATTTT; abundance: many; j_gene: TRBJ2-3; v_gene: TRBV21-1; d_gene: NA
CDR3aa: CASSDRVPYEQYF; CDR3nt: TGTGCCAGCAGCGACAGGGTCCCCTACGAGCAGTACTTC; abundance: NA; j_gene: TRBJ2-7; v_gene: TRBV2; d_gene: TRBD1
CDR3aa: CASSTAGESQPQHF; CDR3nt: TGTGCCAGCAGCACCGCAGGGGAAAGTCAGCCCCAGCATTTT; abundance: NA; j_gene: TRBJ1-5; v_gene: TRBV5-6; d_gene: NA
CDR3aa: CASSPGRQGLSSYEQYF; CDR3nt: TGTGCCAGCAGCCCAGGACGCCAAGGACTTAGCTCCTACGAGCAGTACTTC; abundance: NA; j_gene: TRBJ2-7; v_gene: TRBV27; d_gene: NA
CDR3aa: CASSPGETGSPLHF; CDR3nt: TGCGCCAGCAGCCCAGGAGAGACGGGGTCACCCCTCCACTTT; abundance: few; j_gene: TRBJ1-6; v_gene: TRBV4-1; d_gene: NA
CDR3aa: CASSAAQGYGYTF; CDR3nt: TGTGCCAGTAGTGCGGCGCAGGGGTATGGCTACACCTTC; abundance: NA; j_gene: TRBJ1-2; v_gene: TRBV19; d_gene: NA
CDR3aa: CASSWRLGSYEQYF; CDR3nt: TGTGCCAGTAGTTGGAGACTCGGCTCCTACGAGCAGTACTTC; abundance: NA; j_gene: TRBJ2-7; v_gene: TRBV19; d_gene: NA
CDR3aa: CASSFLRTGLYGYTF; CDR3nt: TGTGCCAGCAGCTTCCTGAGGACAGGACTCTATGGCTACACCTTC; abundance: NA; j_gene: TRBJ1-2; v_gene: TRBV5-8; d_gene: TRBD1
CDR3aa: CASSIIPSGANVLTF; CDR3nt: TGTGCCAGTAGTATCATCCCCTCTGGGGCCAACGTCCTGACTTTC; abundance: NA; j_gene: TRBJ2-6; v_gene: TRBV19; d_gene: NA
CDR3aa: CASYYLEGRAGELFF; CDR3nt: TGTGCCAGCTACTATCTGGAGGGGCGGGCCGGGGAGCTGTTTTTT; abundance: NA; j_gene: TRBJ2-2; v_gene: TRBV6-5; d_gene: NA
CDR3aa: CAISPGGAYEQYF; CDR3nt: TGTGCCATCAGTCCAGGGGGCGCGTACGAGCAGTACTTC; abundance: many; j_gene: TRBJ2-7; v_gene: TRBV10-3; d_gene: TRBD1
CDR3aa: CASSTGGRTEAFF; CDR3nt: TGTGCCAGTAGTACAGGGGGTCGCACTGAAGCTTTCTTT; abundance: NA; j_gene: TRBJ1-1; v_gene: TRBV19; d_gene: TRBD1
CDR3aa: CASSPGTSFPYEQYF; CDR3nt: TGTGCCAGCAGCCCCGGGACTAGCTTCCCTTACGAGCAGTACTTC; abundance: NA; j_gene: TRBJ2-7; v_gene: TRBV7-2; d_gene: TRBD2
CDR3aa: CASSHGGQRNEKLFF; CDR3nt: TGTGCCAGCAGCCACGGAGGGCAGCGTAATGAAAAACTGTTTTTT; abundance: NA; j_gene: TRBJ1-4; v_gene: TRBV11-2; d_gene: NA